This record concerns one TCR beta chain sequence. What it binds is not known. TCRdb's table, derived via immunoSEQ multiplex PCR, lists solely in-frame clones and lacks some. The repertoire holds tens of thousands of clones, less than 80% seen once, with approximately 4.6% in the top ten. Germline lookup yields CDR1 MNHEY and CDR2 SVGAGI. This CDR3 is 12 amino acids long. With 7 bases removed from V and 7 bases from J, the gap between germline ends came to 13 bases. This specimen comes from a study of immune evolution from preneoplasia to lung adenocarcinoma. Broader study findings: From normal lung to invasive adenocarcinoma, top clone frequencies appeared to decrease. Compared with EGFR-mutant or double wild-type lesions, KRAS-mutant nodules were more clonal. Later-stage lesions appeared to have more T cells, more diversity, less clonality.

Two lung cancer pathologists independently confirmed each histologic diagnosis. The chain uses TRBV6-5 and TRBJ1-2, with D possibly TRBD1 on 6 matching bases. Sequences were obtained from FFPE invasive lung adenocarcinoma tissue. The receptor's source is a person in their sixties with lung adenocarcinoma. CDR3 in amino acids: CASTQGRGGYTF. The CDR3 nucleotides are TGTGCCAGCACGCAGGGGCGGGGTGGCTACACCTTC.